The 8 T cell receptor beta chains in this list originate from one sample, sequenced in a study of human T cells and chemical hapten exposure. Time point given: patch test 1, 2 weeks after DPC sensitization. Treatment of the sample: therapeutic diphenylcyclopropenone sensitization with weekly scalp DPC. In TCRdb, the RACE reads were re-called with MiXCR into one record per CDR3 protein. There are 75,000 to 90,000 distinct CDR3 sequences in the sample; around 11% occur only once, and about 4% lies in the top ten. Specimen: whole blood, collected in connection with sensitization to the hapten diphenylcyclopropenone (DPC). These receptors came from a woman aged 60-75 years with alopecia areata. Some clones in this sample may be carry-over from other donors' samples.

This clonotype was seen at least ten times. The J gene is TRBJ1-1, the V gene TRBV7-2; maybe TRBD1 (5 bases). Germline values: CDR1 SGHTA, CDR2 FQGNSA. Deletions cut 1 base from V and 6 bases from J, with 12 bases between. The length of the CDR3 is 14 residues. The CDR3 DNA is TGTGCCAGCAGCTTAGATCAGGGCAGGCCTGAAGCTTTCTTT. It translates to CASSLDQGRPEAFF.

With respect to this clonotype: A read error may be the cause here, since a much bigger clone is one base away. The J gene is TRBJ2-3, the V gene TRBV7-3, with D uncertain. Germline CDR1 reads SGHTA; CDR2 reads FQGTGA. This CDR3 is built from 15 residues. The V end lost 1 base, the J end lost 2 bases, and 10 bases lay between the germline ends. CDR3 nucleotides: TGTGCCAGCAGCTTAATAGGCAGACTCACAGATACGCAGTATTTT. Its protein is CASSLIGRLTDTQYF.

In its sample, this clonotype was seen many times. The genes are TRBV20-1 and TRBJ1-5; D is unresolved. Germline V lookup: CDR1 DFQATT, CDR2 SNEGSKA (reference sequence). Trimming removed 5 bases at V and 6 bases at J, with 14 bases between. The CDR3 is 13 residues long. The CDR3 protein is CSAPDMRSQPQHF. As DNA, the CDR3 is TGCAGTGCTCCCGACATGAGGAGTCAGCCCCAGCATTTT.

The rearrangement joins TRBV12-3 or TRBV12-4 to TRBJ1-6; D is possibly TRBD1 (5 bases). Trimming removed 7 bases at V and 5 bases at J, with 18 bases between. The CDR3 spans 16 residues. The CDR3 DNA reads TGTGCCAGCATCCTAAGGAGGGGAGCCCATAATTCACCCCTCCACTTT. Translation: CASILRRGAHNSPLHF.

This clonotype was recorded at least ten times. CDR3 in DNA: TGTGCCAGCACCCCGGGCAGGTCCAATTCACCCCTCCACTTT. This gives the protein CASTPGRSNSPLHF. The chain uses TRBV27 and TRBJ1-6; D not certain. The CDR3 is 14 amino acids. V was trimmed by 7 bases and J by 7 bases, leaving 14 bases between them. Germline loops: CDR1 MNHEY, CDR2 SMNVEV (reference sequence).

This clonotype has ten or more counts. The chain uses TRBV20-1 and TRBJ1-2, with a tentative D call TRBD1 (6 bases). The CDR3 contains 13 residues. Trimming cost V 4 bases and J 6 bases, with 15 bases left between them. Germline V gene lookup returns CDR1 DFQATT and CDR2 SNEGSKA (reference sequence). The CDR3 spells CSAKLSGADGYTF. CDR3 DNA: TGCAGTGCTAAACTTTCAGGGGCAGATGGCTACACCTTC.

The genes are TRBV5-6 and TRBJ2-2, with no clear D. The germline V gene has CDR1 SGHDT and CDR2 YYEEEE. V gave up 2 bases and J gave up 5 bases, with 10 bases separating them. This CDR3 spans 14 amino acids. This chain's CDR3 is CASSFDFATGELFF. In DNA, the CDR3 is TGTGCCAGCAGCTTTGATTTTGCGACCGGGGAGCTGTTTTTT.

This clonotype was detected only a few times. The chain couples TRBV27 to TRBJ2-2; no clear D gene. V was trimmed by 3 bases and J by 5 bases, leaving 4 bases between them. CDR3 length: 12 amino acids. Germline-derived CDR1 and CDR2 are MNHEY and SMNVEV (reference sequence). The CDR3 reads CASSFLTGELFF. The CDR3 DNA sequence: TGTGCCAGCAGTTTTTTGACCGGGGAGCTGTTTTTT.